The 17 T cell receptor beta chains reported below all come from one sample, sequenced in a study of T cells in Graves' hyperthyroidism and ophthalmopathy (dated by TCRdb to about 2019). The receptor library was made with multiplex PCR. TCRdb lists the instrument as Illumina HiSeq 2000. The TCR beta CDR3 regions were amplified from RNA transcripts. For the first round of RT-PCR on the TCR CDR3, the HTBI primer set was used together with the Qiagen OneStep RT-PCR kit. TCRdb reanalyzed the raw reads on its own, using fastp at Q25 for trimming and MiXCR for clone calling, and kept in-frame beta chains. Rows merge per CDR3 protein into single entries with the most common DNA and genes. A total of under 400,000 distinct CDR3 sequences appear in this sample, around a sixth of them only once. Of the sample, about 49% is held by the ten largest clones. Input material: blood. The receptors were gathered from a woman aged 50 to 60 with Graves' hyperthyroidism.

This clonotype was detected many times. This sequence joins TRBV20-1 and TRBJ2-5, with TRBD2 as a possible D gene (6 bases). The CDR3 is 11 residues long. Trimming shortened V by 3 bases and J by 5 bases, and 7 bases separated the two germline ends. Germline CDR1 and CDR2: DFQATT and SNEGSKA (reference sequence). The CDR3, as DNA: TGCAGTGCTAGCGGGGGTGAGACCCAGTACTTC. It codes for CSASGGETQYF.

The CDR3 DNA is TGTGCCAGCAGTGAATCCGGGACAGGGCAAGAGACCCAGTACTTC. This sequence encodes CASSESGTGQETQYF. This rearrangement joins TRBV6-1 to TRBJ2-5; TRBD1 matches at 9 bases. CDR3 length equals 15 residues. The junction had 3 bases not matched to a gene; V was cut back by 2 bases and J by 2 bases. CDR1 and CDR2 from the germline V gene are MNHNS and SASEGT.

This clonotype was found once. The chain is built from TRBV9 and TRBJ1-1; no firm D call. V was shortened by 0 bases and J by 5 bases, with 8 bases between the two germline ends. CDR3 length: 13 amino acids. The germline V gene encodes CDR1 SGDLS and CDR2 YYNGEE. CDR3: CASSVGVGTEAFF. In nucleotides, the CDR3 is TGTGCCAGCAGCGTAGGGGTGGGGACTGAAGCTTTCTTT.

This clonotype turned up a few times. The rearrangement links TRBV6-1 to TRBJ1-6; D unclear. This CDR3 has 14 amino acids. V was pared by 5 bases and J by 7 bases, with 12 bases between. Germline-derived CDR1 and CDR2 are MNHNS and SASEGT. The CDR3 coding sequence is TGTGCCAGCAGTTATACGTCGGAGAATTCACCCCTCCACTTT. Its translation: CASSYTSENSPLHF.

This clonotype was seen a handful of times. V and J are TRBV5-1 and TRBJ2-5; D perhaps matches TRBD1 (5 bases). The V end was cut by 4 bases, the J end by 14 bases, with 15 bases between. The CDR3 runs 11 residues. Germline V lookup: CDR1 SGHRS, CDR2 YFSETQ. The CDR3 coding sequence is TGCGCCAGCAGCGGGCAGGGATCAGTATACTTC. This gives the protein CASSGQGSVYF.

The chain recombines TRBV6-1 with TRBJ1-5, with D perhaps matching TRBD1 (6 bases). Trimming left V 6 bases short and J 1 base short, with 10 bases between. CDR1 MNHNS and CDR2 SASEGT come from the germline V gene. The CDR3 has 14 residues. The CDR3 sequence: CASSHDRSNQPQHF. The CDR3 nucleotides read TGTGCCAGCAGCCATGACAGGAGCAATCAGCCCCAGCATTTT.

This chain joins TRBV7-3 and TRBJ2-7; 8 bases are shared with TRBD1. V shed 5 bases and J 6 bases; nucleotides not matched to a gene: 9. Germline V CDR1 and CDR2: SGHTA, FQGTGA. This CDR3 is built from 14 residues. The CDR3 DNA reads TGTGCCAGCAGCACGCCGGGACAGGAGGCCGAGCAGTACGTC. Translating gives CASSTPGQEAEQYV.

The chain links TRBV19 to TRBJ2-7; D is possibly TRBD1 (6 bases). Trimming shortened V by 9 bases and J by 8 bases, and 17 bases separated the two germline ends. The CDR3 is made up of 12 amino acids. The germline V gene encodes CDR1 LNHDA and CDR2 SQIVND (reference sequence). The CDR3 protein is CASNDNRDKQYF. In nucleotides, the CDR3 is TGTGCCAGCAATGACAATCGGGACAAGCAGTACTTC.

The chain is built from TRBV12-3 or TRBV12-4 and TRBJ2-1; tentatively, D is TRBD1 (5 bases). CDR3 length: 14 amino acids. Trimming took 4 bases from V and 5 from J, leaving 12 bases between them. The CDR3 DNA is TGTGCCAGCAGTTCTGGGGCCCTACACAATGAGCAGTTCTTC. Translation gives CASSSGALHNEQFF.

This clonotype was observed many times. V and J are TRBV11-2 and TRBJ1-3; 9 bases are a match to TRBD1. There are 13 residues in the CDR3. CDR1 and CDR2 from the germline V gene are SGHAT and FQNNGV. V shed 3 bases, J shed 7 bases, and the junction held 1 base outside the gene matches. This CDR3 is CASSFDRGNTIYF. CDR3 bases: TGTGCCAGCAGCTTCGACAGGGGGAACACCATATATTTT.

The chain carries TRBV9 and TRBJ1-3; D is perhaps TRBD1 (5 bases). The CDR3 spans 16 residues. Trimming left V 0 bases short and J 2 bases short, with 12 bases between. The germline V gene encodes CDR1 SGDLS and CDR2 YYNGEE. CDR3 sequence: CASSVEVGTAGNTIYF. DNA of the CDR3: TGTGCCAGCAGCGTAGAGGTGGGGACGGCTGGAAACACCATATATTTT.

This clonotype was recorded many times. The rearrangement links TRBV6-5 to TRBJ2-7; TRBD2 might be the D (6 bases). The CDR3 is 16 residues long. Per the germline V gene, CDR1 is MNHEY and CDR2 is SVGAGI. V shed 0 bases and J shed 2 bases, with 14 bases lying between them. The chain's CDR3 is CASSYSPRGLTYEQYF. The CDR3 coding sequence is TGTGCCAGCAGTTACTCCCCGCGGGGCCTGACCTACGAGCAGTACTTC.

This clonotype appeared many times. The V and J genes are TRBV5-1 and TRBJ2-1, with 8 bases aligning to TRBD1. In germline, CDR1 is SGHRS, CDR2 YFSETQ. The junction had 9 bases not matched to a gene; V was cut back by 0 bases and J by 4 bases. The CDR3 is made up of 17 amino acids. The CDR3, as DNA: TGCGCCAGCAGCTTGGACCCCCCGGGACAGGCGTACAATGAGCAGTTCTTC. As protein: CASSLDPPGQAYNEQFF.

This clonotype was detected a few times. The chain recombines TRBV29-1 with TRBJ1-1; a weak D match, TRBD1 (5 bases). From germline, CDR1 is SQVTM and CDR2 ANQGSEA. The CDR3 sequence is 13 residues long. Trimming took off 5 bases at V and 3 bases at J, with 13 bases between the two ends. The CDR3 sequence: CSVIRGWDTEAFF. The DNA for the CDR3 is TGCAGCGTTATTCGGGGCTGGGACACTGAAGCTTTCTTT.

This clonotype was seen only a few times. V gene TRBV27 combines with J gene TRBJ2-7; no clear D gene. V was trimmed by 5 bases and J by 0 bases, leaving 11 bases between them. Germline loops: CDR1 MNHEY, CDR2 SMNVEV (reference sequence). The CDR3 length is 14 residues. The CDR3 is CASSLSRYSYEQYF. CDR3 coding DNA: TGTGCCAGCAGTCTTAGTAGATACTCCTACGAGCAGTACTTC.

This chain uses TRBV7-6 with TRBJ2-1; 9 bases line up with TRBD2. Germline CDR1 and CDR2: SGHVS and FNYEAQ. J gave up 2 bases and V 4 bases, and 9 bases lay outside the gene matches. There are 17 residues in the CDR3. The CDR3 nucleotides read TGTGCCAGCAGCTCACAGCTAGCGGGACTGACCTACAATGAGCAGTTCTTC. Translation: CASSSQLAGLTYNEQFF.

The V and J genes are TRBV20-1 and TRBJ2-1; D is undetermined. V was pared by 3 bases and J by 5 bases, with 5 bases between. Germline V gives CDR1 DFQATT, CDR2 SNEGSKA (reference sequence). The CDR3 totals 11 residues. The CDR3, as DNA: TGCAGTGCTAGGCTTCACAATGAGCAGTTCTTC. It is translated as CSARLHNEQFF.